This T cell receptor (beta chain) was sequenced for a study of blood T cell repertoires in COVID-19. This clone was counted once. Recovery meant two consecutive negative NP/OP PCR tests, professional clearance, or resolved symptoms. Sequencing used immunoSEQ multiplex PCR; TCRdb keeps in-frame clones, though not all of them. Of some 250,000 clones in the sample, around 88% are singletons; the top ten hold just under 9%. The TCR sequence derives from a man aged 35 to 55 who had recovered from COVID-19. The sample was PBMCs or T cells enriched from blood (not recorded which).

The CDR3 loop is CASSLGLAGGTSTDTQYF. The CDR3 region has the DNA TGTGCCAGCAGCCTTGGACTAGCGGGAGGAACTAGCACAGATACGCAGTATTTT. The chain employs TRBV28 and TRBJ2-3; the match to TRBD2 covers 14 bases. The ends lost 6 bases at V and 0 bases at J; junction bases unmatched: 8. Germline lookup yields CDR1 MDHEN and CDR2 SYDVKM. This CDR3 has 18 residues.